This entry lists 10 T cell receptor beta chains sequenced from one sample in a study of CD8 T cells in Susac syndrome. Random hexamers were used to reverse transcribe an amount of roughly 0.45 to 1 ug RNA. TCRdb itself ran the immunoSEQ multiplex PCR reads through MiXCR, one entry per CDR3 protein. The data hold over 350,000 distinct CDR3 sequences, with roughly 85% observed a single time. Input material: CD8+ T cells from PBMCs. The receptors come from a human donor with multiple sclerosis.

The chain has TRBV29-1 and TRBJ2-3; possibly TRBD2 for D (5 bases). CDR3 length: 15 amino acids. Trimming removed 3 bases at V and 4 bases at J, with 17 bases between. Per the germline V gene, CDR1 is SQVTM and CDR2 is ANQGSEA. CDR3 DNA sequence: TGCAGCGTTGATAGCGCTAGCCTCGGGGCAGATACGCAGTATTTT. Residues: CSVDSASLGADTQYF.

The chain recombines TRBV9 with TRBJ2-3; D call uncertain. Trimming stripped 0 bases from V and 7 bases from J, with 12 bases between. Germline assignment: CDR1 SGDLS and CDR2 YYNGEE. The CDR3 has 14 amino acids. The CDR3 coding sequence is TGTGCCAGCAGCGTAGGTAGTGCATGGCATACGCAGTATTTT. This codes for CASSVGSAWHTQYF.

This chain's CDR3 is CSAGVFTNGVYEQYF. The CDR3, as DNA: TGCAGCGCTGGGGTTTTTACAAATGGAGTCTACGAGCAGTACTTC. The genes are TRBV29-1 and TRBJ2-7, with no clear D. The V gene's germline CDR1 is SQVTM and CDR2 ANQGSEA. V was shortened by 7 bases and J by 3 bases, with 22 bases between the two germline ends. The CDR3 length is 15 residues.

This clonotype showed up just once. The rearrangement joins TRBV19 to TRBJ2-1; D not certain. The V end lost 6 bases, the J end lost 6 bases, and 15 bases lay between the germline ends. The CDR3 extends over 14 amino acids. The germline CDR1 and CDR2 sequences are LNHDA and SQIVND (reference sequence). In DNA form, the CDR3 reads TGTGCCAGTAGCCGACCTGGGGAAATCAATGAGCAGTTCTTC. Protein sequence: CASSRPGEINEQFF.

This sequence joins TRBV7-3 and TRBJ1-3, with 7 bases identical to TRBD1. CDR1 is SGHTA and CDR2 is FQGTGA in the germline V gene. CDR3 length: 17 residues. Trimming at V came to 5 bases and at J to 2 bases, leaving 12 bases not matched to a gene. The CDR3 spells CASSQTSGQYPGNTIYF. The DNA of the CDR3 is TGTGCCAGCAGCCAAACATCGGGACAGTACCCTGGAAACACCATATATTTT.

V usage is TRBV7-9 and J usage is TRBJ1-1; TRBD1 matches 10 bases. The CDR3 length is 14 residues. J lost 9 bases, V lost 4 bases, and 8 bases had no gene match. The germline CDR1 and CDR2 sequences are SEHNR and FQNEAQ (reference sequence). The CDR3 DNA sequence: TGTGCCAGCAGCTCGGGACAGGGGTCCGTAAAAGCTTTCTTT. This sequence encodes CASSSGQGSVKAFF.

This chain uses TRBV29-1 with TRBJ2-2; unclear D gene. CDR1 SQVTM and CDR2 ANQGSEA come from the germline V gene. This CDR3 is built from 13 residues. Between the trimmed V and J ends, which lost 5 bases and 4 bases, there was a span of 11 bases. CDR3 region: CSVFLVATGELFF. CDR3 nucleotide sequence: TGCAGCGTTTTCCTCGTTGCCACCGGGGAGCTGTTTTTT.

This clonotype showed up just a few times. The V call is TRBV19, the J call TRBJ2-7; 12 bases are a match to TRBD2. Germline V gene data show CDR1 as LNHDA and CDR2 as SQIVND (reference sequence). The CDR3 runs to 19 residues. V lost 7 bases to trimming and J lost 0 bases; unmatched junction nucleotides: 16. CDR3 sequence (DNA): TGTGCCAGTACCGGGGGGCCGGGACTAGCGGGTTTGAGCTCCTACGAGCAGTACTTC. Amino acids: CASTGGPGLAGLSSYEQYF.

This clonotype has only a few counts. The chain employs TRBV6-2 or TRBV6-3 and TRBJ1-1; D not certain. From germline, CDR1 is MNHEY and CDR2 SVGEGT. This CDR3 has 14 amino acids. Trimming took off 4 bases at V and 0 bases at J, with 9 bases between the two ends. CDR3 DNA: TGTGCCAGCAGTTCTCCGGGGATGAACACTGAAGCTTTCTTT. It codes for CASSSPGMNTEAFF.

J is TRBJ2-2 and V is TRBV20-1; 8 bases match TRBD1. J was trimmed by 1 base and V by 6 bases; bases with no gene match: 7. The CDR3 loop spans 15 amino acids. Germline CDR1 DFQATT, CDR2 SNEGSKA (reference sequence). The CDR3 nucleotides read TGCAGTGCCCCCGGGACAGGAGAGAACACCGGGGAGCTGTTTTTT. This encodes CSAPGTGENTGELFF.